This T cell receptor (beta chain) was captured by sequencing in a study of identical twins. This clonotype was found a few times. Its matching antigen is unknown. Points from the study as a whole: Invariant MAIT and iNKT cells are populations that could partly confound zero-insertion analyses. The models gave estimates that fell short of the out-of-frame TCR alpha sharing seen in monozygotic twins. Insertion counts were lower in abundant cord blood beta clonotypes, a trend that memory repertoires did not show.

It was template switching that added a universal primer site, and there were unique molecular identifiers on the cDNA. In TCRdb, the 5' RACE reads were re-called with MiXCR into one record per CDR3 protein. The sample lists roughly 690,000 distinct CDR3 sequences, approximately 6.1% occurring once. The germline CDR1 and CDR2 sequences are SQVTM and ANQGSEA. V shed 7 bases and J shed 6 bases, with 12 bases lying between them. The CDR3 runs to 11 residues. The clonotype comes from a man between 18 and 35 years old in good health. V gene TRBV29-1 combines with J gene TRBJ1-2, with D unresolved. The sequenced sample consisted of naive T cells sorted from blood. Here the CDR3 DNA reads TGCAGCGGCAGGATGGAGGATGGCTACACCTTC. This sequence encodes CSGRMEDGYTF. The whole variable domain, filled in from reference TRBV29-1 and TRBJ1-2, reads SAVISQKPSRDICQRGTSLTIQCQVDSQVTMMFWYRQQPGQSLTLIATANQGSEATYESGFVIDKFPISRPNLTFSTLTVSNMSPEDSSIYLCSGRMEDGYTFGSGTRLTVV.